This TCR beta chain appears in the sequencing data of a study of tissue T cells after allogeneic stem cell transplantation (dated by TCRdb to the early 2020s). A note on the overall study: Every GVHD patient got a graft from a donor, with several grafts unmodified and three CD34-selected to deplete T cells. For tissues with multiple samples, a pathologist reviewed H&E sections and gave sequencing priority to samples with histologically apparent lymphocytes. The study profiled TCR beta repertoires across many tissues from research autopsies of patients with and without GVHD, plus mouse models of GVHD. The human arm was a prospective observational study without blinding or randomization.

Reading from cysteine to phenylalanine, the CDR3 counts 15 amino acids. Kept here is only the CDR3 DNA, which spans 45 bases and is read in frame from base 1. V and J lose 5 bases and 5 bases, and a span of 15 bases separates them. CDR1 and CDR2 (SEHNR, FQNEAQ) derive from the germline V gene (reference sequence). This specimen's time point label, interpreted: human tissue collected at research (rapid) autopsy. Seven adult allo-HCT recipients with steroid-refractory GVHD were prospectively enrolled in a research-autopsy study over a roughly three-year period. Every GVHD patient had gastrointestinal GVHD and was given several lines of GVHD-directed therapy, and about five of the GVHD patients also had skin involvement. After a median post-mortem interval of around 10 hours, the autopsy tissues collected included GI sites spanning esophagus to rectum, along with liver, skin and lymphoid organs including spleen. Autopsy specimens were bisected, with one portion flash-frozen in liquid nitrogen and the rest formalin-fixed; GI outer muscle layers were removed. To extract genomic DNA from frozen tissues, either the Mag-Bind Blood & Tissue DNA HDQ 96 Kit on a Chemagic 360 or the DNeasy Blood & Tissue Kit was used. Because of concern about red blood cell contamination, the extracted DNA went through further purification with the Genomic DNA Clean & Concentrator-25 kit.

Concerning this clone itself: The clone's antigen remains unknown. No quality values exist for individual bases; no much larger clone is one base distant.

The library relied on the immunoSEQ multiplex PCR assay. Adaptive Biotechnologies performed TCRbeta CDR3 sequencing at survey depth and reported CDR3 sequences, V/J genes, productive frequency, and template counts. TCR beta CDR3 regions were amplified from genomic DNA instead of RNA. In the paper's pipeline: Jensen-Shannon divergence was used to quantify pairwise repertoire overlap between tissues, with a value of 1 meaning complete divergence and a value of 0 meaning identical repertoires. Tissues were clustered by single-linkage agglomerative hierarchical clustering of pairwise JSD values and displayed as dendrograms. GLIPH2 was run on all patient samples with simulation_depth 1000, kmer_min_depth 3, cdr3_length_cutoff 8, keeping groups with more than two unique CDR3s. A standardized tissue-overlap score was calculated by extrapolating Jaccard GLIPH-group overlap across patients to a standard repertoire size of 1000 clones. Linear mixed-effect models, with tissue as a fixed effect and individual as a random effect, were used to test how diversity related to clinical or experimental variables. The source is immuneACCESS, and TCRdb retained only in-frame sequences with V and J called. Part of the clones is not carried over; for the studies checked, unresolved V genes explain less than half of this, and the remainder is unexplained. V and J calls and clone size are given by that table; D and trimming were obtained from the DNA. The table for this sample lists about 540 clones; roughly 60% of them were counted only once. The top ten clonotypes cover over 50% of the sample.

Broad study findings and their caveats: In both patients and mice, T cells from blood and spleen covered only a limited part of the TCR repertoire found in tissues. Within patients, how anatomically similar tissues were was a major factor shaping TCR repertoire composition, regardless of disease or transplant status. Only a few T cell clones appeared in more than one patient, yet motif-based clustering showed tissue-specific repertoire signatures that were shared between patients. Sampling depth was acknowledged as a limitation, and the patient cohort was both small and clinically heterogeneous. The study did not determine which tissue TCRs were alloreactive or antigen-specific, and some clones might have been persisting host cells.

The input for sequencing was lymph node tissue, taken at autopsy. The origin of this receptor is a female patient between 40 and 69 years old with steroid-refractory graft-versus-host disease after an allogeneic stem cell transplant. In patients who had a transplant, some T cells may come from the graft donor. The chain links TRBV7-9 with TRBJ2-2; no D gene call is confident. The CDR3 reads CASSPPLGHTGELFF. The DNA sequence reads TGTGCCAGCAGCCCACCACTGGGTCATACCGGGGAGCTGTTTTTT.